These 29 T cell receptor beta chains were sequenced from one sample in a study of human T cells and chemical hapten exposure. Time point denoted: patch test 3, about 24 weeks after DPC sensitization. Treatment given: therapeutic diphenylcyclopropenone sensitization with weekly scalp DPC. MiXCR was run by TCRdb on the RACE reads, yielding one entry per CDR3 protein. The data contain roughly 150,000 distinct CDR3 sequences, 28% of them singletons. Sequences were derived from whole blood, sampled in connection with sensitization to the hapten diphenylcyclopropenone (DPC). Receptors originate from a woman between 18 and 29 years old with alopecia areata. Some clones in this sample may be carry-over from other donors' samples.

This chain joins TRBV5-6 and TRBJ2-6, with D perhaps matching TRBD2 (6 bases). Trimming removed 1 base at V and 2 bases at J, with 19 bases between. This CDR3 is 19 amino acids long. Per the germline V gene, CDR1 is SGHDT and CDR2 is YYEEEE. The CDR3 region is CASSLLVTTGVAGANVLTF. The CDR3 nucleotides read TGTGCCAGCAGCTTGTTGGTGACTACGGGGGTGGCTGGGGCCAACGTCCTGACTTTC.

This chain uses TRBV18 with TRBJ1-1; D is unresolved. CDR1 KGHSH and CDR2 LQKENI come from the germline V gene. Trimming pared 2 bases from V and 3 bases from J, leaving 10 bases between. CDR3 length: 14 amino acids. CDR3 in DNA: TGTGCCAGCTCACCAAAGGGAGGGTACACTGAAGCTTTCTTT. Protein sequence: CASSPKGGYTEAFF.

This rearrangement joins TRBV4-3 to TRBJ2-2, with D tentatively TRBD1 (6 bases). CDR1 and CDR2 from the germline V gene are LGHNA and YSLEER. Deletions cut 0 bases from V and 4 bases from J, with 15 bases between. The CDR3 sequence is 17 residues long. The CDR3 DNA follows: TGCGCCAGCAGCCAAGAACCAACAGGGCCGGTCACCGGGGAGCTGTTTTTT. It is translated as CASSQEPTGPVTGELFF.

The gene calls are TRBV7-9 and TRBJ2-3, with unresolved D. Germline V gene data show CDR1 as SEHNR and CDR2 as FQNEAQ (reference sequence). V shed 1 base and J shed 4 bases, with 12 bases lying between them. The CDR3 loop spans 15 amino acids. CDR3 sequence (DNA): TGTGCCAGCAGCTTAGTTACCGGCAACGCAGATACGCAGTATTTT. Translation: CASSLVTGNADTQYF.

This clonotype came up a few times. V and J are TRBV3-1 and TRBJ1-2, with D possibly TRBD1 on 5 matching bases. Trimming removed 3 bases from V and 6 bases from J, with 8 bases in between. This CDR3 region has 12 residues. Germline values: CDR1 LGHDT, CDR2 YNNKEL (reference sequence). CDR3 sequence (DNA): TGTGCCAGCAGCCAGGGGACGGATGGCTACACCTTC. Its protein product is CASSQGTDGYTF.

This clonotype showed up just a few times. The V call is TRBV30, the J call TRBJ2-1; 12 bases fit TRBD2. CDR3 length: 16 residues. CDR1 is GTSNPN and CDR2 is SVGIG in the germline V gene (reference sequence). The V and J ends lost 0 bases and 5 bases, in that order; junction bases with no gene match: 5. The CDR3 loop is CAWSVHLAGGNNEQFF. The DNA for the CDR3 is TGTGCCTGGAGTGTACATCTAGCGGGAGGGAACAATGAGCAGTTCTTC.

V and J are TRBV12-3 or TRBV12-4 and TRBJ2-7; tentative D call: TRBD1 (6 bases). The CDR3 has 14 amino acids. Deletions cut 6 bases from V and 5 bases from J, with 17 bases between. CDR3 in amino acids: CASSQTGSHDEQYF. The DNA for the CDR3 is TGTGCCAGCAGCCAAACAGGGAGTCACGACGAGCAGTACTTC.

The chain recombines TRBV18 with TRBJ2-2, with TRBD2 identical over 8 bases. Trimming took 2 bases from V and 0 from J; bases not matched to a gene: 8. This CDR3 contains 18 residues. Germline V CDR1 and CDR2: KGHSH, LQKENI. CDR3 coding DNA: TGTGCCAGCTCACCATACGCCCCGGGACTAGCGAACACCGGGGAGCTGTTTTTT. This codes for CASSPYAPGLANTGELFF.

Many counts were recorded for this clonotype. The chain has TRBV4-1 and TRBJ2-7; unclear D gene. Germline V gene data show CDR1 as MGHRA and CDR2 as YSYEKL. Trimming took off 1 base at V and 4 bases at J, with 5 bases between the two ends. The CDR3 runs to 12 residues. This CDR3 is CASSQAGYEQYF. The CDR3 DNA reads TGCGCCAGCAGCCAAGCCGGTTACGAGCAGTACTTC.

The DNA of the CDR3 is TGCGCCAGCAGGACAACCACCTACAATGAGCAGTTCTTC. Translated, it gives CASRTTTYNEQFF. The gene calls are TRBV5-1 and TRBJ2-1; D remains ambiguous. The CDR3 has 13 amino acids. Germline V gene sequence: CDR1 SGHRS, CDR2 YFSETQ. V lost 5 bases and J 2 bases, leaving 8 bases between the germline ends.

This chain links TRBV28 with TRBJ1-5, with D perhaps matching TRBD1 (5 bases). There are 13 residues in the CDR3. CDR1 MDHEN and CDR2 SYDVKM come from the germline V gene. V shed 7 bases and J shed 4 bases, with 11 bases lying between them. CDR3 region: CASTVTENQPQHF. The CDR3 DNA reads as TGTGCCAGCACCGTGACAGAGAATCAGCCCCAGCATTTT.

A single count supports this clonotype. V is TRBV18 and J is TRBJ2-5; a possible D gene is TRBD1 (7 bases). Germline assignment: CDR1 KGHSH and CDR2 LQKENI. This CDR3 region has 15 residues. Trimming removed 6 bases at V and 5 bases at J, with 19 bases between. The CDR3 DNA is TGTGCCAGCTCGCCCACAGGGGCCGGGACTGAGACCCAGTACTTC. Protein sequence: CASSPTGAGTETQYF. Full variable domain (missing parts from reference TRBV18 and TRBJ2-5): NAGVMQNPRHLVRRRGQEARLRCSPMKGHSHVYWYRQLPEEGLKFMVYLQKENIIDESGMPKERFSAEFPKEGPSILRIQQVVRGDSAAYFCASSPTGAGTETQYFGPGTRLLVL.

The rearrangement uses TRBV10-2 and TRBJ1-2, with D perhaps matching TRBD1 (6 bases). Per germline, CDR1 WSHSY and CDR2 SAAADI. V dropped 3 bases and J dropped 3 bases, with 8 bases sitting between them. The CDR3 loop spans 13 amino acids. The CDR3 nucleotides read TGCGCCAGCAGTGACGAGGGGGACTATGGCTACACCTTC. Residues: CASSDEGDYGYTF.

This clonotype has at least ten counts. This sequence joins TRBV4-2 and TRBJ2-7; 9 nucleotides align to TRBD1. Germline assignment: CDR1 LGHNA and CDR2 YNFKEQ. The V segment lost 1 base and the J segment 5 bases; nucleotides outside the gene matches: 6. This CDR3 region has 15 residues. This chain's CDR3 is CASSQGDREIDEQYF. CDR3 nucleotides: TGTGCCAGCAGCCAAGGGGACAGGGAAATCGACGAGCAGTACTTC.

The genes are TRBV7-2 and TRBJ2-1; D unclear. Germline values: CDR1 SGHTA, CDR2 FQGNSA. Trimming took 0 bases from V and 0 from J, leaving 12 bases between them. The CDR3 is 17 amino acids. CDR3 loop: CASSLAPRQSSYNEQFF. Here the CDR3 DNA reads TGTGCCAGCAGCTTAGCCCCCCGACAAAGCTCCTACAATGAGCAGTTCTTC. The full variable domain, with the rest looked up from reference TRBV7-2 and TRBJ2-1, is GAGVSQSPSNKVTEKGKDVELRCDPISGHTALYWYRQSLGQGLEFLIYFQGNSAPDKSGLPSDRFSAERTGGSVSTLTIQRTQQEDSAVYLCASSLAPRQSSYNEQFFGPGTRLTVL.

This chain uses TRBV9 with TRBJ2-5; D uncertain. The germline V gene has CDR1 SGDLS and CDR2 YYNGEE. V lost 4 bases to trimming and J lost 5 bases, with 12 bases between them. The CDR3 runs to 13 residues. CDR3 nucleotide sequence: TGTGCCAGCAGCTCGAGGCAGGTGGAGACCCAGTACTTC. This translates into CASSSRQVETQYF. Using reference TRBV9 and TRBJ2-5 for the parts outside the CDR3, the full variable domain is DSGVTQTPKHLITATGQRVTLRCSPRSGDLSVYWYQQSLDQGLQFLIQYYNGEERAKGNILERFSAQQFPDLHSELNLSSLELGDSALYFCASSSRQVETQYFGPGTRLLVL.

The chain is built from TRBV21-1 and TRBJ1-2; TRBD1 is the table's D call and was not checked against the DNA. TRBV21-1 is marked as a pseudogene. The CDR3 sequence is 14 residues long. The CDR3 bases are TGTGCCAGCAGCATCCAGGTCGGGGGCTATGGCTACACCTTC. As protein: CASSIQVGGYGYTF.

The rearrangement links TRBV15 to TRBJ2-2; D is uncertain. The length of the CDR3 is 14 residues. Germline CDR1 is LNHNV and CDR2 is YYDKDF (reference sequence). With 3 bases removed from V and 5 bases from J, the gap between germline ends came to 10 bases. The chain's CDR3 is CATSRSGGTGELFF. The CDR3 region has the DNA TGTGCCACCAGCAGGTCGGGTGGGACCGGGGAGCTGTTTTTT.

This clonotype was observed a single time. The chain employs TRBV29-1 and TRBJ2-7; maybe TRBD2 (5 bases). Germline CDR1 reads SQVTM; CDR2 reads ANQGSEA. The CDR3 totals 12 residues. V was shortened by 4 bases and J by 2 bases, with 9 bases between the two germline ends. The CDR3 nucleotides are TGCAGCGTTGTAGACGGGACCTACGAGCAGTACTTC. It encodes CSVVDGTYEQYF.

There are a few counts of this clonotype. The V and J genes are TRBV6-6 and TRBJ1-5; TRBD1 matches 8 bases. CDR1 MNHNY and CDR2 SVGAGI come from the germline V gene (reference sequence). The trim removed 7 bases at V and 5 bases at J, leaving 4 bases unmatched. The CDR3 has 13 amino acids. CDR3 residues: CASNDRGDQPQHF. The CDR3 DNA follows: TGTGCCAGCAATGACAGGGGTGATCAGCCCCAGCATTTT.

This clonotype was seen repeatedly, ten times or more. The genes are TRBV27 and TRBJ2-7, with D perhaps TRBD1 (5 bases). V shed 8 bases and J shed 3 bases, with 11 bases lying between them. This CDR3 has 12 residues. Germline V CDR1 and CDR2: MNHEY, SMNVEV (reference sequence). CDR3 protein: CASSTGDYEQYF. The CDR3, as DNA: TGTGCCAGCTCTACAGGAGACTACGAGCAGTACTTC.

The V gene is TRBV6-6, the J gene TRBJ1-4; the D gene is possibly TRBD1 (5 bases). The germline gives CDR1 MNHNY, CDR2 SVGAGI (reference sequence). The V end lost 5 bases, the J end lost 12 bases, and 22 bases lay between the germline ends. CDR3 length: 15 residues. CDR3 nucleotides: TGTGCCAGCAGTAGTCGGGTAGATCGAGGGGAGGAACTGTTTTTT. It yields the protein CASSSRVDRGEELFF.

The sample holds a few counts of this clonotype. The chain links TRBV4-1 to TRBJ1-4; TRBD1 is a possible D gene (5 bases). The CDR3 has 15 residues. V lost 5 bases, J lost 4 bases, and 14 bases lay in between. Germline V gene lookup returns CDR1 MGHRA and CDR2 YSYEKL. The chain's CDR3 is CASSTSPTDNEKLFF. For the CDR3, the DNA is TGCGCCAGCAGCACCAGCCCGACAGATAATGAAAAACTGTTTTTT.

Only a few counts were recorded for this clonotype. V is TRBV29-1 and J is TRBJ2-7; D is perhaps TRBD1 (6 bases). The CDR3 runs to 12 residues. Germline V lookup: CDR1 SQVTM, CDR2 ANQGSEA. Trimming pared 7 bases from V and 3 bases from J, leaving 13 bases between. The CDR3 coding sequence is TGCAGCGCAGGGGCGAATGACTACGAGCAGTACTTC. Its translation is CSAGANDYEQYF.

The chain couples TRBV6-2 or TRBV6-3 to TRBJ2-1, with D hard to call. From germline, CDR1 is MNHEY and CDR2 SVGEGT. The CDR3 has 15 amino acids. With 6 bases removed from V and 4 bases from J, the gap between germline ends came to 16 bases. The CDR3 DNA is TGTGCCAGCAGCCCCCCTAGTTTAATGTACAATGAGCAGTTCTTC. This codes for CASSPPSLMYNEQFF.

This clonotype was recorded at least ten times. V usage is TRBV12-3 or TRBV12-4 and J usage is TRBJ2-1, with TRBD1 matching 11 bases. With 4 bases clipped from V and 6 bases from J, the junction kept 2 bases outside the gene matches. The CDR3 runs 14 residues. The CDR3 DNA reads as TGTGCCAGCAGTTATGGGACAGGGGGCAATGAGCAGTTCTTC. Protein: CASSYGTGGNEQFF.

This chain uses TRBV12-3 or TRBV12-4 with TRBJ2-2; D is unresolved. Trimming took off 7 bases at V and 7 bases at J, with 10 bases between the two ends. The length of the CDR3 is 12 residues. The CDR3 reads CASTLSGGELFF. As DNA, the CDR3 is TGTGCCAGCACCCTCTCGGGCGGGGAGCTGTTTTTT.

This clonotype was picked up a small number of times. The rearrangement uses TRBV5-6 and TRBJ2-4, with D perhaps being TRBD1 or TRBD2 (6 bases each). The length of the CDR3 is 17 residues. Germline loops: CDR1 SGHDT, CDR2 YYEEEE. Trimming removed 6 bases from V and 0 bases from J, with 19 bases in between. The CDR3 DNA follows: TGTGCCAGCAAACCCGGCCGGGGGCTGTTAGCCAAAAACATTCAGTACTTC. Translated, it gives CASKPGRGLLAKNIQYF.

V and J are TRBV7-2 and TRBJ2-1; 11 bases agree with TRBD2. Germline V gives CDR1 SGHTA, CDR2 FQGNSA. The ends lost 6 bases at V and 4 bases at J; junction bases unmatched: 8. The CDR3 runs to 16 residues. CDR3 nucleotides: TGTGCCAGCAGTTACCCTACTAGCGGGGGTTACAATGAGCAGTTCTTC. Its translation is CASSYPTSGGYNEQFF. Full variable domain (missing parts from reference TRBV7-2 and TRBJ2-1): GAGVSQSPSNKVTEKGKDVELRCDPISGHTALYWYRQSLGQGLEFLIYFQGNSAPDKSGLPSDRFSAERTGGSVSTLTIQRTQQEDSAVYLCASSYPTSGGYNEQFFGPGTRLTVL.